The present T cell receptor beta chain was sequenced within a study of spatial heterogeneity in lung cancer (dated by TCRdb to about 2019). The study in broad terms: More beta-chain than alpha-chain transcripts were consistently detected, likely reflecting higher beta-chain transcript abundance. The study quantitatively compared TCR alpha and beta repertoires across multiple tumor regions, matched nontumor lung and blood in non-small cell lung cancer. At surgery, both alpha and beta chains were TCR-sequenced in roughly 200 tumor regions, fewer than 80 matched nontumor lung samples and a few dozen PBMC samples. In the raw uncorrected reads, each unique combination of TCR and UMI appeared more than ten times on average. TCR repertoire features were related to nonsynonymous mutation counts determined by whole-exome sequencing of tumor tissue.

What the time point label conveys for this sample: sample taken at primary tumor resection. TCR sequencing used whole RNA extracted from tumor and nontumor lung tissue, or from cryopreserved PBMC samples, without cell sorting. Samples were obtained from approximately 76 patients with early-stage, untreated non-small cell lung cancer from the lung TRACERx cohort. Patients were selected for TCR sequencing only if sufficient RNA was available from at least two tumor regions. This clonotype was observed many times. What antigen it recognizes has not been identified. There are no base qualities to consult, and no much larger clone falls within one base. The germline V gene yields SGHTA for CDR1 and FQGNSA for CDR2. V has 5 bases trimmed and J has 6 bases trimmed; junction bases matching no gene number 12. Measured from the cysteine to the phenylalanine, the CDR3 is 15 residues long. Only the CDR3 portion is preserved as DNA: 45 bases, with reading frame beginning at the first base.

What the study reported, not specific to this receptor: Confirming at a functional level the hypothesis that regional TCRs recognize regional mutations was considered to require additional single-cell paired TCR alpha and beta sequencing. Ubiquitous expanded tumor TCRs were found in blood more often at tumor resection than at routine follow-up.

The method behind the library was 5' RACE. The sequencer listed for this sample is NextSeq 500. The TCR library protocol attached a unique molecular identifier to each TCR cDNA molecule to allow correction of PCR and sequencing errors. The paper's data handling went like this. Decombinator tools were used for TCR identification, UMI-based error correction and CDR3 extraction. Expanded TCRs were defined as those above a frequency of 2 per 1,000, corresponding to the top 1% of the tumor frequency distribution. Renyi diversity was computed with the R vegan package after each repertoire had been subsampled 100 times to 5,000 TCRs. CDR3 similarity networks were constructed using string-kernel similarity of amino acid triplets, with links drawn between CDR3s whose pairwise similarity was above 0.82. The raw public data were reprocessed by TCRdb itself: fastp quality trimming at Q25, MiXCR clonotype calling, in-frame beta chains only. Each record represents a unique CDR3 protein, reported with the most common genes and DNA among its rows. What appears here as the V and J calls and clone size reflects TCRdb's work, not the paper's. This sample gives about 14,000 distinct CDR3 sequences in total; around 10% of them show up just once. Of the sample, approximately 32% is held by the ten largest clones.

The material sequenced was PBMCs, taken at surgery. The chain employs TRBV7-2 and TRBJ2-7, with 8 junctional bases fitting TRBD1. This clonotype was obtained from a male donor with early-stage non-small cell lung cancer. The DNA sequence reads TGTGCCAGCAGCCCACGGACAGGGCCCAACTCCGAGCAGTACTTC. Its coded protein is CASSPRTGPNSEQYF.